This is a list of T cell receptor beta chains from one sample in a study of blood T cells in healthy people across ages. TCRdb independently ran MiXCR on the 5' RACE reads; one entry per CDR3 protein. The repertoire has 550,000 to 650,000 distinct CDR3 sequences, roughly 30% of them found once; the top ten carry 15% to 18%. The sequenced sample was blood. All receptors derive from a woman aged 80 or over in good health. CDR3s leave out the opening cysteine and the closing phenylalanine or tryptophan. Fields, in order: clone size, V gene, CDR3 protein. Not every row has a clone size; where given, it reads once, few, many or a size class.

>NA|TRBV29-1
SAALAGGPRNEQF
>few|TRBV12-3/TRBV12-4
ASRAGGVGGELF
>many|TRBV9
ASSPGGTSSYEQY
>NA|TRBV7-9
ASSSPMVFGAGGADTQY
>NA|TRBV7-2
ASSLNQNQPQH
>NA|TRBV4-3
ASSGGGTQGGELF
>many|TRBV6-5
ASSYLGQDYGYT
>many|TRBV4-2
ASSQQRTGNYGYT
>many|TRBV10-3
AISEPPEETQY
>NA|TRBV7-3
ASSPGAGFFQETQY
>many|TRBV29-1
SVEVGGGPPQH
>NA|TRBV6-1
ASDRNTEAF
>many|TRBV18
ASSPQGRGQYNEQF
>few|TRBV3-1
ASSQDVTGGLVETQY
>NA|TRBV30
AWSETGLNYGYT
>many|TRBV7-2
ASSLQQGPYEQY
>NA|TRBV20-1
SARDGTRESNEQF
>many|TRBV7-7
ASSSGAGAYTGELF
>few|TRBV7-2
ASSLRGTGSIADTQY
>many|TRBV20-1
SAPADNSNYGYT
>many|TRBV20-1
SARGQLEQY
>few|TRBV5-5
ASSSGTSGVSEQY
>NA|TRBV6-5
ASSYEIGHDEQY
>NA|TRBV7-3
ASSLKSQHRGSQVNTGELF
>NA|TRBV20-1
SARGPRDTDTQY
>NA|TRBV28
ASLGGLRAF
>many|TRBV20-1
SAPGEANYGYT
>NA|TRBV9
ASSVGGTSREEAF
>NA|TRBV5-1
ASSPSNSNTEAF
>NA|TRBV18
ASSPQFSVYEAF
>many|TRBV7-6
ASRPYRGAYEQY
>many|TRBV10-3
AISVGTGETRGYT
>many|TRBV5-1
ASSLRGGGPNNEQF
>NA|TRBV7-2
ASSFRTGFILYNEQF
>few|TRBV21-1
ASSNLAYEQY
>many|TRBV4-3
ASRCGAF